This entry lists 8 T cell receptor beta chains sequenced from one sample in a study of blood T cells in healthy people across ages. A sample-barcoded 5' primer and a J-beta primer mix were used in a second PCR of about 6 to 12 cycles. From the 5' RACE reads, TCRdb called clonotypes with MiXCR, one entry per CDR3 protein. Of roughly 1,300,000 distinct CDR3 sequences listed, 59% are singletons. The specimen sequenced was blood. The receptor source for this set is a man between 18 and 35 years old in good health.

The chain uses TRBV7-2 and TRBJ2-1; 9 nucleotides align to TRBD1. Germline V gene data show CDR1 as SGHTA and CDR2 as FQGNSA. The CDR3 spans 15 residues. With 4 bases clipped from V and 12 bases from J, the junction kept 13 bases outside the gene matches. CDR3 DNA: TGTGCCAGCAGCTCTGGACAGGGGATGGTCTTACGGCAGTTCTTC. This gives the protein CASSSGQGMVLRQFF.

The genes are TRBV6-2 or TRBV6-3 and TRBJ2-1; D ambiguous. Trimming shortened V by 2 bases and J by 2 bases, and 4 bases separated the two germline ends. The CDR3 runs 13 residues. From germline, CDR1 is MNHEY and CDR2 SVGEGT. The CDR3 DNA reads TGTGCCAGCAGTTACGGGACCTACAATGAGCAGTTCTTC. This sequence encodes CASSYGTYNEQFF.

The chain couples TRBV7-2 to TRBJ2-7, with 8 nucleotides matching TRBD1. Germline lookup yields CDR1 SGHTA and CDR2 FQGNSA. This CDR3 is 16 amino acids long. V shed 2 bases and J 2 bases; nucleotides not matched to a gene: 8. CDR3 in amino acids: CASSLYSQGAAYEQYF. CDR3 bases: TGTGCCAGCAGCTTATATTCCCAGGGGGCCGCCTACGAGCAGTACTTC.

The chain links TRBV5-1 to TRBJ2-5; a weak D match, TRBD1 (6 bases). Judging by the DNA end, TRBJ2-7 fits better; the J call may be wrong. CDR3 length equals 16 residues. The germline V gene encodes CDR1 SGHRS and CDR2 YFSETQ. The DNA for the CDR3 is TGCGCCAGCAGCTTAAATTCTGCAGGGGTCCAATACGAGCAGTACTTC. This sequence encodes CASSLNSAGVQYEQYF.

This clonotype was counted only a few times. The CDR3: CASSPWAGNPDTQYF. Written as DNA, the CDR3 is TGTGCCAGCAGTCCTTGGGCTGGCAACCCAGATACGCAGTATTTT. V gene TRBV6-2 or TRBV6-3 combines with J gene TRBJ2-3; no reliable D call. Looked up from germline, CDR1 is MNHEY and CDR2 is SVGEGT. This CDR3 is 15 amino acids long. Trimming left V 5 bases short and J 4 bases short, with 16 bases between.

The chain combines TRBV29-1 with TRBJ1-3; the D is unclear. Germline V CDR1 and CDR2: SQVTM, ANQGSEA. V lost 0 bases, J lost 3 bases, and 12 bases lay in between. The CDR3 is 15 amino acids. CDR3 DNA: TGCAGCGTTGAAGACAGCTGGTCACATGGAAACACCATATATTTT. It specifies CSVEDSWSHGNTIYF.

This clonotype was seen once. The rearrangement links TRBV4-1 to TRBJ2-3; TRBD2 might be the D (5 bases). Germline CDR1 reads MGHRA; CDR2 reads YSYEKL. The V end lost 1 base, the J end lost 0 bases, and 14 bases lay between the germline ends. This CDR3 is 17 amino acids long. DNA of the CDR3: TGCGCCAGCAGCCAAGTAGTAAGACGGGGAAGCACAGATACGCAGTATTTT. Translation: CASSQVVRRGSTDTQYF.

The table lists this clonotype with a count of one. V gene TRBV7-9 combines with J gene TRBJ2-1; 8 nucleotides match TRBD2. CDR3 length: 15 amino acids. The germline V gene encodes CDR1 SEHNR and CDR2 FQNEAQ (reference sequence). With V trimmed by 2 bases and J by 3 bases, 3 bases remained unmatched. The CDR3 here is CASSLRSGGYNEQFF. CDR3 bases: TGTGCCAGCAGCTTACGGAGCGGGGGCTACAATGAGCAGTTCTTC.